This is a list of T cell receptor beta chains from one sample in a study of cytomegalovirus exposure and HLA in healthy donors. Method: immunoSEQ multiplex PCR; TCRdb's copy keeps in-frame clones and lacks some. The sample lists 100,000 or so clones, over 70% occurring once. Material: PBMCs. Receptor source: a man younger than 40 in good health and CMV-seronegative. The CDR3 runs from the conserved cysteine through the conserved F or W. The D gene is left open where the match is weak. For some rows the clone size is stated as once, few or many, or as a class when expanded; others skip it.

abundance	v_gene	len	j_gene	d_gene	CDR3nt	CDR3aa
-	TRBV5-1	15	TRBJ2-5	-	TGCGCCAGCAGCTTGGCCGGTGACAGCGAAGAGACCCAGTACTTC	CASSLAGDSEETQYF
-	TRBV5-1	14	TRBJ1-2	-	TGCGCCAGCAGCCTAGGATCCGAGAGCTATGGCTACACCTTC	CASSLGSESYGYTF
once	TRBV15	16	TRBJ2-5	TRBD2	TGTGCCACCAGCAGACAGAGACTAGCGGGGGATACGGCCCAGTACTTC	CATSRQRLAGDTAQYF
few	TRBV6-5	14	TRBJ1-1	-	TGTGCCAGCAGCCGTGGACAAACGAACACTGAAGCTTTCTTT	CASSRGQTNTEAFF
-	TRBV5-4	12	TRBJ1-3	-	TGTGCCAGCGCCGGGGTCGAGAACACCATATATTTT	CASAGVENTIYF
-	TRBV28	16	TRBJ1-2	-	TGTGCCAGCAGTCTTCCTTCGACAGGATTCGACTATGGCTACACCTTC	CASSLPSTGFDYGYTF
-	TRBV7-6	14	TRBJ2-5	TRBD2	TGTGCCAGCCACGGCACTAGCGGCTCAGAGACCCAGTACTTC	CASHGTSGSETQYF
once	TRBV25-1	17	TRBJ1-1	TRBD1	TGTGCCAGCAGTGAAATTGGACAGGGGGCTTGGAACACTGAAGCTTTCTTT	CASSEIGQGAWNTEAFF
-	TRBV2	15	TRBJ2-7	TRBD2	TGTGCCAGCAGTTCTTGGACTAGCCGAGGAAACGAGCAGTACTTC	CASSSWTSRGNEQYF
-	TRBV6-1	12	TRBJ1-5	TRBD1	TGTGCCAGCAGCGAGCATCCCGGGACAGCACATTTT	CASSEHPGTAHF
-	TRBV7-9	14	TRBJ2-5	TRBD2	TGTGCCACTAACCCCTTAGCGGGAGGAAAGACCCAGTACTTC	CATNPLAGGKTQYF
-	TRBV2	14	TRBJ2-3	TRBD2	TGTGCCAGCAGTGCCGGGGGGTCGGCAGATACGCAGTATTTT	CASSAGGSADTQYF
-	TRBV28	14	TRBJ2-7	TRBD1	TGTGCCAGCACCGAGACAGGGGGCGAGTACGAGCAGTACTTC	CASTETGGEYEQYF
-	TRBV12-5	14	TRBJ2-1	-	TGTGCTAGTGGTTCCGGGGGTCGGGACAATGAGCAGTTCTTC	CASGSGGRDNEQFF
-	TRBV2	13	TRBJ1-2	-	TGTGCCAGCAGTCAGCGCATTAACTATGGCTACACCTTC	CASSQRINYGYTF
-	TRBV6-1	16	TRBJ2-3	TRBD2	TGTGCCAGCAGTGACCCTAGCGGGGGGACCACAGATACGCAGTATTTT	CASSDPSGGTTDTQYF
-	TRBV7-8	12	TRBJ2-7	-	TGTGCCAGCAGCTTAGGAGCCTACGAGCAGTACTTC	CASSLGAYEQYF